What follows are 26 T cell receptor beta chains derived from one specimen sequenced in a study of T cell responses to AZD1222 COVID-19 vaccine. The protocol was immunoSEQ multiplex PCR, while the TCRdb copy is restricted to in-frame clones and leaves out a portion. The sample has about 95,000 clones, approximately 91% seen once. This specimen was peripheral blood, taken on day 0 of AZD1222 vaccination. The receptors stem from an adult in good health.

This chain joins TRBV6-6 and TRBJ1-4, with D possibly TRBD1 on 5 matching bases. Germline V CDR1 and CDR2: MNHNY, SVGAGI (reference sequence). Trimming pared 5 bases from V and 0 bases from J, leaving 16 bases between. The CDR3 runs 17 residues. The chain's CDR3 is CASSRGWGGATNEKLFF. In DNA, the CDR3 is TGTGCCAGCAGTCGAGGGTGGGGAGGGGCAACTAATGAAAAACTGTTTTTT.

The chain combines TRBV7-2 with TRBJ2-5, with 7 bases fitting TRBD2. Trimming at V came to 2 bases and at J to 0 bases, leaving 3 bases not matched to a gene. Germline lookup yields CDR1 SGHTA and CDR2 FQGNSA. CDR3 size: 15 residues. This CDR3 reads CASSLFGGYQETQYF. The DNA of the CDR3 is TGTGCCAGCAGCTTATTCGGGGGGTACCAAGAGACCCAGTACTTC. Looking up the rest from reference TRBV7-2 and TRBJ2-5 gives the full variable domain: GAGVSQSPSNKVTEKGKDVELRCDPISGHTALYWYRQSLGQGLEFLIYFQGNSAPDKSGLPSDRFSAERTGGSVSTLTIQRTQQEDSAVYLCASSLFGGYQETQYFGPGTRLLVL.

The chain combines TRBV7-9 with TRBJ2-5, with 7 nucleotides matching TRBD2. There are 16 residues in the CDR3. Germline-derived CDR1 and CDR2 are SEHNR and FQNEAQ (reference sequence). Trimming cost V 2 bases and J 5 bases; bases outside gene matches: 11. The DNA of the CDR3 is TGTGCCAGCAGCTTAAGTTTTCGCGGGGGTCGGGAGACCCAGTACTTC. It encodes CASSLSFRGGRETQYF. The full variable domain, in which reference TRBV7-9 and TRBJ2-5 provide the parts outside the CDR3, is DTGVSQNPRHKITKRGQNVTFRCDPISEHNRLYWYRQTLGQGPEFLTYFQNEAQLEKSRLLSDRFSAERPKGSFSTLEIQRTEQGDSAMYLCASSLSFRGGRETQYFGPGTRLLVL.

The V and J genes are TRBV27 and TRBJ1-1; D is uncertain. Looked up from germline, CDR1 is MNHEY and CDR2 is SMNVEV (reference sequence). Trimming stripped 0 bases from V and 4 bases from J, with 15 bases between. The CDR3 length is 16 residues. The CDR3 loop reads CASSLSAGGRGTEAFF. The CDR3 region has the DNA TGTGCCAGCAGTTTATCCGCCGGAGGGCGAGGCACTGAAGCTTTCTTT.

V and J are TRBV11-2 and TRBJ2-1; possibly TRBD2 for D (6 bases). The CDR3 totals 14 residues. Looked up from germline, CDR1 is SGHAT and CDR2 is FQNNGV. Between the trimmed V and J ends, which lost 6 bases and 2 bases, there was a span of 11 bases. The CDR3 nucleotides read TGTGCCAGCAGGACGGGGGTTACCTACAATGAGCAGTTCTTC. Protein: CASRTGVTYNEQFF.

The chain carries TRBV6-5 and TRBJ2-3; 10 bases agree with TRBD2. The J segment lost 4 bases and the V segment lost 2 bases, leaving 6 bases of the junction unmatched. This CDR3 region has 16 residues. The germline CDR1 and CDR2 sequences are MNHEY and SVGAGI. The CDR3 here is CASSYRQRGGADTQYF. CDR3 nucleotide sequence: TGTGCCAGCAGTTACCGCCAGCGGGGGGGCGCAGATACGCAGTATTTT.

As regards this clone: One end of the junction varies from germline; a read error may be responsible. The V and J genes are TRBV4-1 and TRBJ2-2; D might be TRBD2 (5 bases). The CDR3 runs to 14 residues. Germline-derived CDR1 and CDR2 are MGHRA and YSYEKL. CDR3 residues: CASSQHLNTGEPFF. The CDR3 DNA reads TGCGCCAGCAGCCAACACCTGAACACCGGGGAGCCGTTTTTT.

The chain joins TRBV27 to TRBJ1-1, with TRBD1 matching 7 bases. The CDR3 extends over 14 amino acids. Per the germline V gene, CDR1 is MNHEY and CDR2 is SMNVEV (reference sequence). Losses at the gene ends were 5 bases for V and 7 bases for J; bases not matched to a gene: 10. The chain's CDR3 is CASSPHTGVGEAFF. The CDR3 DNA follows: TGTGCCAGCAGTCCCCACACAGGGGTTGGTGAAGCTTTCTTT.

The V and J genes are TRBV27 and TRBJ1-2; D possibly corresponds to TRBD1 (6 bases). The CDR3 is made up of 10 amino acids. Germline V gene data show CDR1 as MNHEY and CDR2 as SMNVEV (reference sequence). V was trimmed by 10 bases and J by 6 bases, leaving 9 bases between them. DNA of the CDR3: TGTGCCAAGGGACATGATGGCTACACCTTC. Protein product: CAKGHDGYTF.

This chain uses TRBV29-1 with TRBJ1-2; TRBD1 matches 9 bases. The V and J ends lost 1 base and 3 bases, in that order; junction bases with no gene match: 12. This CDR3 region has 17 residues. Germline V CDR1 and CDR2: SQVTM, ANQGSEA. CDR3: CSVEAPSGDRAHYGYTF. Here the CDR3 DNA reads TGCAGCGTTGAAGCGCCCTCCGGGGACAGGGCCCACTATGGCTACACCTTC.

CDR3 bases: TGTGCCCACACGGGAGGGGCCTTAGTCACAGATACGCAGTATTTT. It specifies CAHTGGALVTDTQYF. J is TRBJ2-3 and V is TRBV6-5, with 8 bases matching TRBD2. With 11 bases clipped from V and 2 bases from J, the junction kept 12 bases outside the gene matches. The V gene's germline CDR1 is MNHEY and CDR2 SVGAGI. This CDR3 spans 15 amino acids.

This chain uses TRBV5-6 with TRBJ1-2; the match to TRBD1 covers 8 bases. CDR3 length equals 11 residues. From germline, CDR1 is SGHDT and CDR2 YYEEEE. Losses at the gene ends were 6 bases for V and 7 bases for J; bases not matched to a gene: 2. The CDR3 region is CASKDRGGYTF. CDR3 in DNA: TGTGCCAGCAAAGACAGGGGTGGCTACACCTTC.

The chain carries TRBV2 and TRBJ1-1; the match to TRBD1 covers 7 bases. V lost 5 bases, J lost 3 bases, and 3 bases stayed unmatched. The CDR3 has 13 amino acids. Germline V lookup: CDR1 SNHLY, CDR2 FYNNEI. The CDR3 sequence is CASSYTGDTEAFF. Here the CDR3 DNA reads TGTGCCAGCAGTTATACAGGGGACACTGAAGCTTTCTTT.

This clone was found once. This rearrangement joins TRBV5-4 to TRBJ1-1; D gene ambiguous. CDR1 SGHNT and CDR2 YYREEE come from the germline V gene (reference sequence). The V end lost 0 bases, the J end lost 0 bases, and 0 bases lay between the germline ends. This CDR3 contains 12 residues. CDR3 DNA sequence: TGTGCCAGCAGCTTGGTGAACACTGAAGCTTTCTTT. It codes for CASSLVNTEAFF.

The V and J genes are TRBV3-1 (or the pseudogene TRBV3-2) and TRBJ1-3; D unclear. CDR1 and CDR2 (germline): LGHDT, YNNKEL (reference sequence). This CDR3 has 12 amino acids. V lost 4 bases to trimming and J lost 1 base, with 2 bases between them. The DNA for the CDR3 is TGTGCCAGCAGCCCTTCTGGAAACACCATATATTTT. Translation: CASSPSGNTIYF.

The chain links TRBV29-1 to TRBJ2-5; the D is unclear. Germline V lookup: CDR1 SQVTM, CDR2 ANQGSEA. This CDR3 has 11 amino acids. Trimming shortened V by 8 bases and J by 4 bases, and 11 bases separated the two germline ends. The CDR3, as DNA: TGCAGCTTTAGACTGGGAGAGACCCAGTACTTC. Translating gives CSFRLGETQYF.

The V gene is TRBV2, the J gene TRBJ1-6; D not certain. This CDR3 comprises 13 residues. The V end was cut by 5 bases, the J end by 8 bases, with 10 bases between. Germline loops: CDR1 SNHLY, CDR2 FYNNEI. The CDR3 loop is CASSPGFDSPLHF. CDR3 sequence (DNA): TGTGCCAGCAGTCCGGGGTTCGATTCACCCCTCCACTTT.

This sequence joins TRBV7-9 and TRBJ1-4, with a weak D call TRBD1 (5 bases). The CDR3 has 16 residues. The V end lost 4 bases, the J end lost 3 bases, and 15 bases lay between the germline ends. Germline V CDR1 and CDR2: SEHNR, FQNEAQ (reference sequence). As DNA, the CDR3 is TGTGCCAGCAGCTCGTTAATCGGGGGGTCTAATGAAAAACTGTTTTTT. As protein: CASSSLIGGSNEKLFF.

The rearrangement links TRBV2 to TRBJ2-2; D is ambiguous. Germline CDR1 is SNHLY and CDR2 is FYNNEI. V dropped 8 bases and J dropped 11 bases, with 9 bases sitting between them. CDR3 length: 10 residues. The CDR3 region is CASSRNELFF. The CDR3 nucleotides read TGTGCCAGCTCCAGGAACGAGCTGTTTTTT.

The chain has TRBV7-2 and TRBJ2-3, with no clear D. The V and J ends lost 5 bases and 0 bases respectively, with 6 bases between them. The germline V gene has CDR1 SGHTA and CDR2 FQGNSA. CDR3 length: 13 amino acids. The CDR3 sequence: CASSPLSTDTQYF. CDR3 sequence (DNA): TGTGCCAGCAGCCCCTTGAGCACAGATACGCAGTATTTT.

The genes are TRBV7-2 and TRBJ1-5; D gene ambiguous. Between the trimmed V and J ends, which lost 2 bases and 3 bases, there was a span of 5 bases. Per germline, CDR1 SGHTA and CDR2 FQGNSA. The CDR3 extends over 13 amino acids. The CDR3 DNA follows: TGTGCCAGCAGCTTATCACACAATCAGCCCCAGCATTTT. The encoded protein is CASSLSHNQPQHF.

V usage is TRBV10-3 and J usage is TRBJ2-7; a possible D gene is TRBD1 (6 bases). The V and J ends lost 10 bases and 2 bases respectively, with 9 bases between them. The CDR3 runs 11 residues. The germline gives CDR1 ENHRY, CDR2 SYGVKD. The CDR3 DNA reads as TGTGCCAGCCGACAGGCCTACGAGCAGTACTTC. Its protein is CASRQAYEQYF.

The chain couples TRBV5-1 to TRBJ1-1; 7 bases line up with TRBD1. The CDR3 covers 12 residues. From germline, CDR1 is SGHRS and CDR2 YFSETQ. With V trimmed by 4 bases and J by 10 bases, 7 bases remained unmatched. CDR3 sequence (DNA): TGCGCCAGCAGCCTTAGACAGGGTAGAGCTTTCTTT. As protein: CASSLRQGRAFF.

This clone has only a few counts. The rearrangement links TRBV7-9 to TRBJ2-3; perhaps TRBD1 as D (5 bases). Germline CDR1 SEHNR, CDR2 FQNEAQ (reference sequence). CDR3 length: 14 residues. V dropped 1 base and J dropped 2 bases, with 7 bases sitting between them. This chain's CDR3 is CASSLEGNTDTQYF. The DNA for the CDR3 is TGTGCCAGCAGCTTAGAGGGGAACACAGATACGCAGTATTTT.

This clone came up a few times. The chain joins TRBV7-2 to TRBJ2-1; 10 bases map to TRBD2. The ends lost 2 bases at V and 2 bases at J; junction bases unmatched: 3. The CDR3 has 16 residues. CDR1 is SGHTA and CDR2 is FQGNSA in the germline V gene. This CDR3 reads CASSLRLAGAYNEQFF. The CDR3 nucleotides are TGTGCCAGCAGCTTAAGGCTAGCGGGGGCCTACAATGAGCAGTTCTTC.

J is TRBJ1-1 and V is TRBV29-1, with TRBD1 as a possible D gene (5 bases). The germline V gene has CDR1 SQVTM and CDR2 ANQGSEA. Trimming left V 7 bases short and J 10 bases short, with 13 bases between. The CDR3 runs to 10 residues. CDR3 sequence reads: CSESRVGAFF. In DNA form, the CDR3 reads TGCAGCGAGAGCAGGGTCGGAGCTTTCTTT.